The clone carrying this TCR beta chain turned up a few times. The amount of total RNA extracted per sample was at least 5.5 micrograms. These data originate in a study of blood T cells in healthy people across ages. Study in general: Capturing about one barcoded beta molecule per two T cells was achieved by template switching.

Per the germline V gene, CDR1 is DFQATT and CDR2 is SNEGSKA (reference sequence). CDR3 length: 16 amino acids. J lost 3 bases, V lost 1 base, and 9 bases had no gene match. Primers used in a second PCR of roughly 7 to 12 cycles were a sample-barcoded 5' primer and a J-beta primer mix. MiXCR, applied by TCRdb to the 5' RACE reads, yields one record per CDR3 protein. Among roughly 1,700,000 distinct CDR3 sequences listed, approximately 30% were seen once. The sequenced sample consisted of blood. The clonotype comes from a woman aged 30 to 39 in good health. The chain combines TRBV20-1 with TRBJ1-2; 9 bases match TRBD1. This chain's CDR3 is CSARVPQGAGDYGYTF. In DNA form, the CDR3 reads TGCAGTGCTAGAGTCCCACAGGGGGCGGGGGACTATGGCTACACCTTC.